One and the same sample provided the 7 T cell receptor beta chains below, sequenced in a study of T cells after yellow fever vaccination. TCRdb itself ran the 5' RACE reads through MiXCR, one entry per CDR3 protein. The data show about 120,000 distinct CDR3 sequences, approximately 8.4% seen once. This sample comprised CD8+ T cells sorted from PBMCs, obtained on the day of the yellow fever booster vaccination. The receptors come from a man younger than 35 who received the YFV17D yellow fever vaccine.

This clonotype was counted ten times or more. The rearrangement joins TRBV5-1 to TRBJ1-1; TRBD1 is a possible D gene (5 bases). V gave up 4 bases and J gave up 1 base, with 11 bases separating them. The germline gives CDR1 SGHRS, CDR2 YFSETQ. This CDR3 comprises 14 residues. CDR3 loop: CASSRFGGNTEAFF. The CDR3 nucleotides read TGCGCCAGCAGCCGCTTTGGGGGGAACACTGAAGCTTTCTTT.

V gene TRBV4-1 combines with J gene TRBJ2-7; TRBD1 matches at 8 bases. Per germline, CDR1 MGHRA and CDR2 YSYEKL. This CDR3 has 15 residues. The J segment lost 3 bases and the V segment lost 3 bases, leaving 7 bases of the junction unmatched. In DNA, the CDR3 is TGCGCCAGCAGCCATGCCCTCGGGACAGGCTACGAGCAGTACTTC. This codes for CASSHALGTGYEQYF.

The rearrangement joins TRBV5-6 to TRBJ1-1, with D perhaps TRBD1 (5 bases). V gave up 3 bases and J gave up 11 bases, with 11 bases separating them. The CDR3 length is 11 residues. CDR1 and CDR2 (germline): SGHDT, YYEEEE. CDR3 sequence reads: CASSSRGLAFF. The CDR3 bases are TGTGCCAGCAGCTCAAGGGGTCTCGCTTTCTTT.

CDR3: CSASWRGAEETQYF. The CDR3, as DNA: TGCAGTGCTAGTTGGAGGGGCGCTGAAGAGACCCAGTACTTC. The rearrangement joins TRBV20-1 to TRBJ2-5, with D maybe TRBD2 (6 bases). This CDR3 contains 14 residues. Germline-derived CDR1 and CDR2 are DFQATT and SNEGSKA (reference sequence). V gave up 3 bases and J gave up 3 bases, with 14 bases separating them.

This clonotype was seen repeatedly, ten times or more. V is TRBV12-3 or TRBV12-4 and J is TRBJ2-3; either TRBD1 or TRBD2 may fit D (5 bases each). V lost 8 bases, J lost 0 bases, and 15 bases lay in between. This CDR3 contains 15 residues. CDR3 sequence (DNA): TGTGCCAGCGGGACCACTAAAGCTAGCACAGATACGCAGTATTTT. This gives the protein CASGTTKASTDTQYF.

A few counts support this clonotype. The J gene is TRBJ2-2, the V gene TRBV4-1; 9 positions match TRBD2. With 1 base clipped from V and 4 bases from J, the junction kept 22 bases outside the gene matches. CDR3 size: 22 residues. The germline V gene has CDR1 MGHRA and CDR2 YSYEKL. In DNA, the CDR3 is TGCGCCAGCAGCCAAGGACCACTTGGCGGGGGGGCATTTTCGATTACCACCGGGGAGCTGTTTTTT. Translation: CASSQGPLGGGAFSITTGELFF.

This clonotype was picked up many times. The rearrangement joins TRBV12-3 or TRBV12-4 to TRBJ2-3; 7 bases line up with TRBD2. This CDR3 spans 14 amino acids. The J segment lost 7 bases and the V segment lost 5 bases, leaving 9 bases of the junction unmatched. The CDR3: CASSTGTTINTQYF. The DNA for the CDR3 is TGTGCCAGCAGTACCGGGACTACTATCAATACGCAGTATTTT.